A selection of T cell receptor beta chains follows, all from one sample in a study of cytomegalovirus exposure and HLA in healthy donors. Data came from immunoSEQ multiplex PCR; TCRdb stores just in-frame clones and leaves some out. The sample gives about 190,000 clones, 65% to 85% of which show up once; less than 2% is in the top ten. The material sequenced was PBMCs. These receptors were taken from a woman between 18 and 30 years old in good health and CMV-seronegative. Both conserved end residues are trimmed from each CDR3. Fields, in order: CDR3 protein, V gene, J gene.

CDR3aa: SVDGGVYGYT
v_gene: TRBV29-1
j_gene: TRBJ1-2

CDR3aa: ASSLGGALYEQY
v_gene: TRBV5-4
j_gene: TRBJ2-7

CDR3aa: ASSVGPGANTEAF
v_gene: TRBV9
j_gene: TRBJ1-1

CDR3aa: ASSYATGVNQPQH
v_gene: TRBV6-5
j_gene: TRBJ1-5

CDR3aa: ASSESLSRVDYGYT
v_gene: TRBV2
j_gene: TRBJ1-2

CDR3aa: ASSEHYSRLGTEAF
v_gene: TRBV6-1
j_gene: TRBJ1-1

CDR3aa: ASSLGRQTYGYT
v_gene: TRBV5-1
j_gene: TRBJ1-2

CDR3aa: AWSVGQGHAEQY
v_gene: TRBV30
j_gene: TRBJ2-7

CDR3aa: ASSLAGTAAYEQY
v_gene: TRBV5-8
j_gene: TRBJ2-7

CDR3aa: ASSLSGGEGYT
v_gene: TRBV5-1
j_gene: TRBJ1-2

CDR3aa: SSSLVSGGAF
v_gene: TRBV7-9
j_gene: TRBJ1-1

CDR3aa: ASSSSSGFSGNTIY
v_gene: TRBV5-1
j_gene: TRBJ1-3

CDR3aa: ASRELADNEQF
v_gene: TRBV2
j_gene: TRBJ2-1

CDR3aa: ASSRGAGLQETQY
v_gene: TRBV25-1
j_gene: TRBJ2-5

CDR3aa: ASSIGGQGYGLAGTGELF
v_gene: TRBV19
j_gene: TRBJ2-2

CDR3aa: ASSFSLFNTEAF
v_gene: TRBV5-4
j_gene: TRBJ1-1